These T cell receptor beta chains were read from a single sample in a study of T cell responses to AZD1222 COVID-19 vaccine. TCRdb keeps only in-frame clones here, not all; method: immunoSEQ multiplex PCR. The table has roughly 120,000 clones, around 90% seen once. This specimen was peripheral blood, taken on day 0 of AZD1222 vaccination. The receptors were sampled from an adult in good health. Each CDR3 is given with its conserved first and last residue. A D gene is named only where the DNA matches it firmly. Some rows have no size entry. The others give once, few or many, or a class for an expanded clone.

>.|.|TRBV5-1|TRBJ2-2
CASSLVGNTGELFF
TGCGCCAGCAGCTTGGTTGGGAATACCGGGGAGCTGTTTTTT
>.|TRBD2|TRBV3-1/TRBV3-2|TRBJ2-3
CASSDRLAGTDTQYF
TGTGCCAGCAGCGACAGACTAGCGGGCACAGATACGCAGTATTTT
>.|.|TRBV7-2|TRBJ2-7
CASSSGRASYEQYF
TGTGCCAGCAGCTCGGGCCGGGCGTCCTACGAGCAGTACTTC
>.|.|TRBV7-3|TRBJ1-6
CASSLIGNSPLHF
TGTGCCAGCAGCTTAATCGGGAATTCACCCCTCCACTTT
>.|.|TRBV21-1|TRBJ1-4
CASSTRRIGTAGVRRMNEKLFF
TGTGCCAGCAGCACCCGAAGGATTGGGACAGCAGGCGTACGGCGGATGAATGAAAAACTGTTTTTT
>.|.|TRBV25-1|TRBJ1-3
CASAGQPFHLDSGNTIYF
TGTGCCAGCGCCGGGCAGCCGTTCCACCTCGACTCTGGAAACACCATATATTTT
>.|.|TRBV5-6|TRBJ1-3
CASSSRAALSGNTIYF
TGTGCCAGCAGCTCGCGGGCAGCCTTATCTGGAAACACCATATATTTT
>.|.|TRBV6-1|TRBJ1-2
CASSEEVRINYGYTF
TGTGCCAGCAGTGAAGAAGTCAGAATTAACTATGGCTACACCTTC
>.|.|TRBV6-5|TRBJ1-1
CASRPGPGLNTEAFF
TGTGCCAGCAGACCCGGTCCGGGACTCAACACTGAAGCTTTCTTT
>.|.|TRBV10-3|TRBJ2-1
CAITPDYYNEQFF
TGTGCCATCACTCCGGACTACTACAATGAGCAGTTCTTC
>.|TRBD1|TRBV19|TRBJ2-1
CASSIGTGGYNEQFF
TGTGCCAGTAGTATAGGGACAGGGGGCTACAATGAGCAGTTCTTC
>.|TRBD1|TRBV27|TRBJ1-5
CASSAGTGGNQPQHF
TGTGCCAGCAGTGCCGGGACAGGGGGCAATCAGCCCCAGCATTTT
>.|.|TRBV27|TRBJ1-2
CASSWNGEYGYTF
TGTGCCAGCAGTTGGAATGGGGAATATGGCTACACCTTC
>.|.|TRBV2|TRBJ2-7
CASRPGEPYEQYF
TGTGCCAGCAGGCCCGGGGAGCCCTACGAGCAGTACTTC
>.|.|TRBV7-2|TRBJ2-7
CASSLVHGEQYF
TGTGCCAGCAGCTTAGTGCACGGCGAGCAGTACTTC
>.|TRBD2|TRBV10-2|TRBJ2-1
CATRGSGPYNEQFF
TGCGCCACCAGAGGTAGCGGGCCCTACAATGAGCAGTTCTTC
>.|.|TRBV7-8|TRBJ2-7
CASSLVLPGTIRNLYEQYF
TGTGCCAGCAGCTTAGTCCTACCCGGGACCATACGGAACCTCTACGAGCAGTACTTC
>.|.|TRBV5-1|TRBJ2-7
CASSSANSYEQYF
TGCGCCAGCAGCTCAGCCAACTCCTACGAGCAGTACTTC
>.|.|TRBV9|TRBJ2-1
CASSVATRTTYNEQFF
TGTGCCAGCAGCGTAGCTACTCGGACCACCTACAATGAGCAGTTCTTC
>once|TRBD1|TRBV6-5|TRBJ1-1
CATKRRRQGLEAFF
TGTGCCACAAAACGCCGAAGACAGGGGCTTGAAGCTTTCTTT
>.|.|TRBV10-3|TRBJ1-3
CAISPGQPNSGNTIYF
TGTGCCATCAGTCCCGGACAGCCGAACTCTGGAAACACCATATATTTT
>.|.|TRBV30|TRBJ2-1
CAGFSVSSYNEQFF
TGTGCCGGGTTTAGCGTTTCGTCCTACAATGAGCAGTTCTTC
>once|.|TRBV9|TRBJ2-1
CASSVGSDYRYNEQFF
TGTGCCAGCAGCGTAGGTAGTGACTACCGCTACAATGAGCAGTTCTTC
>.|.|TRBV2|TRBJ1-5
CASRGGDIYQPQHF
TGTGCCAGCAGGGGGGGGGACATCTATCAGCCCCAGCATTTT
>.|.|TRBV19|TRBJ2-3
CASKWGAGYTDTQYF
TGTGCCAGTAAATGGGGGGCCGGGTACACAGATACGCAGTATTTT
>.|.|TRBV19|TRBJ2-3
CASTRKGGITDTQYF
TGTGCCAGTACGAGAAAGGGAGGAATAACAGATACGCAGTATTTT
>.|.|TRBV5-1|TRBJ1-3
CASSPDGGGNTIYF
TGCGCCAGCAGCCCGGACGGGGGTGGAAACACCATATATTTT
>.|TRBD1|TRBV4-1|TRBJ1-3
CASSPGTGENTIYF
TGCGCCAGCAGCCCAGGGACAGGCGAAAACACCATATATTTT
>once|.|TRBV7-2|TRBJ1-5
CASTGQSNQPQHF
TGTGCCAGTACGGGACAAAGCAATCAGCCCCAGCATTTT
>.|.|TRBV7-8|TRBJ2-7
CASSPAGEQYF
TGTGCCAGCAGCCCAGCAGGCGAGCAGTACTTC
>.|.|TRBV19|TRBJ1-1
CASSISGIEAFF
TGTGCCAGTAGTATCAGTGGGATCGAAGCTTTCTTT
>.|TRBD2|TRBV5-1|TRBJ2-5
CASSLALAGIETQYF
TGCGCCAGCAGCCTAGCCCTAGCGGGTATTGAGACCCAGTACTTC
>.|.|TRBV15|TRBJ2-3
CATALSTDTQYF
TGTGCCACTGCCCTTAGCACAGATACGCAGTATTTT